Below, 17 T cell receptor beta chains from the same sample are listed, as sequenced in a study of response to subunit inactivated influenza vaccine. TCRdb ran MiXCR on the RT-PCR reads and lists one entry per CDR3 protein. The sample has about 650,000 distinct CDR3 sequences; around 16% are singletons. Source: PBMCs from blood, taken 12 days after vaccination. These receptors were taken from a man in his forties or fifties who received an inactivated influenza vaccine.

V and J are TRBV7-9 and TRBJ2-5, with D uncertain. CDR3 length: 13 residues. Trimming left V 4 bases short and J 3 bases short, with 9 bases between. In germline, CDR1 is SEHNR, CDR2 FQNEAQ (reference sequence). CDR3 region: CASSSRNEETQYF. The CDR3 DNA is TGTGCCAGCAGCTCGAGAAACGAAGAGACCCAGTACTTC.

The sample holds a few counts of this clonotype. V usage is TRBV9 and J usage is TRBJ2-3, with D possibly matching TRBD2 (6 bases). This CDR3 region has 16 residues. Trimming removed 3 bases from V and 2 bases from J, with 16 bases in between. Looked up from germline, CDR1 is SGDLS and CDR2 is YYNGEE. CDR3 sequence reads: CASSARGGQNTDTQYF. CDR3 nucleotide sequence: TGTGCCAGCAGCGCCCGAGGAGGGCAGAACACAGATACGCAGTATTTT.

In its sample, this clonotype was seen many times. The chain employs TRBV20-1 and TRBJ1-6, with D perhaps TRBD1 (5 bases). Between the trimmed V and J ends, which lost 1 base and 6 bases, there was a span of 16 bases. Germline values: CDR1 DFQATT, CDR2 SNEGSKA (reference sequence). The CDR3 length is 16 residues. The CDR3, as DNA: TGCAGTGCTAGAGTGTTTGCGGGACCGAGTAATTCACCCCTCCACTTT. This translates into CSARVFAGPSNSPLHF.

This clonotype was seen at least ten times. The chain recombines TRBV27 with TRBJ2-7, with D perhaps TRBD1 or TRBD2 (5 bases each). The V gene's germline CDR1 is MNHEY and CDR2 SMNVEV (reference sequence). This CDR3 region has 11 residues. V was trimmed by 8 bases and J by 7 bases, leaving 12 bases between them. CDR3 loop: CASRYGGEQYF. CDR3 DNA sequence: TGTGCCAGCCGATATGGGGGAGAGCAGTACTTC.

This clonotype was recorded a few times. This chain uses TRBV7-2 with TRBJ1-4; D is unresolved. Trimming cost V 5 bases and J 6 bases, with 10 bases left between them. The CDR3 spans 13 residues. In germline, CDR1 is SGHTA, CDR2 FQGNSA. The CDR3 bases are TGTGCCAGCAGCCTCCAGCGGGATGAAAAACTGTTTTTT. Protein product: CASSLQRDEKLFF. Full variable domain (rest looked up from reference TRBV7-2 and TRBJ1-4): GAGVSQSPSNKVTEKGKDVELRCDPISGHTALYWYRQSLGQGLEFLIYFQGNSAPDKSGLPSDRFSAERTGGSVSTLTIQRTQQEDSAVYLCASSLQRDEKLFFGSGTQLSVL.

This clonotype was observed once. V and J are TRBV13 and TRBJ2-7; D might be TRBD2 (6 bases). CDR3 size: 13 residues. Germline assignment: CDR1 PRHDT and CDR2 FYEKMQ (reference sequence). Trimming took off 7 bases at V and 3 bases at J, with 13 bases between the two ends. The CDR3 loop reads CASKVGGGYEQYF. The CDR3, as DNA: TGTGCCAGCAAAGTGGGAGGAGGCTACGAGCAGTACTTC.

V usage is TRBV29-1 and J usage is TRBJ2-1; a possible D gene is TRBD1 (6 bases). The CDR3 is made up of 11 amino acids. The V end was cut by 2 bases, the J end by 15 bases, with 14 bases between. From germline, CDR1 is SQVTM and CDR2 ANQGSEA. CDR3 DNA sequence: TGCAGCGTTGAAACCGGGACAAGAGGGTTCTTC. Protein sequence: CSVETGTRGFF.

This clonotype was seen more than once but under ten times. This rearrangement joins TRBV11-1 to TRBJ1-3; D unclear. Germline lookup yields CDR1 SGHAT and CDR2 FQDESV (reference sequence). Deletions cut 3 bases from V and 0 bases from J, with 12 bases between. The CDR3 is 16 residues long. CDR3 DNA: TGTGCCAGCAGCTTTTCGGGCGGACCCTCTGGAAACACCATATATTTT. Translated: CASSFSGGPSGNTIYF.

The rearrangement joins TRBV7-9 to TRBJ2-5; D gene ambiguous. Trimming removed 4 bases from V and 3 bases from J, with 6 bases in between. CDR3 length equals 12 residues. Germline CDR1 is SEHNR and CDR2 is FQNEAQ (reference sequence). In DNA form, the CDR3 reads TGTGCCAGCAGCTGGTCCAAAGAGACCCAGTACTTC. Protein sequence: CASSWSKETQYF.

This chain joins TRBV12-3 or TRBV12-4 and TRBJ1-1, with D possibly TRBD1 on 5 matching bases. The V end lost 3 bases, the J end lost 10 bases, and 15 bases lay between the germline ends. This CDR3 has 13 residues. The CDR3 DNA is TGTGCCAGCAGTTTCATGGAACGGGGGGGAGCTTTCTTT. This gives the protein CASSFMERGGAFF.

V is TRBV3-1 and J is TRBJ2-1, with TRBD2 matching 7 bases. This CDR3 has 18 residues. Germline V lookup: CDR1 LGHDT, CDR2 YNNKEL (reference sequence). Trimming removed 6 bases from V and 1 base from J; junction bases left unmatched: 15. The DNA of the CDR3 is TGTGCCAGCAGTGCGGCTTTAGGGGCTAGCGGATCCTACAATGAGCAGTTCTTC. Encoded protein: CASSAALGASGSYNEQFF.

The chain links TRBV27 to TRBJ1-4, with D possibly TRBD1 on 6 matching bases. Per germline, CDR1 MNHEY and CDR2 SMNVEV (reference sequence). V shed 5 bases and J shed 3 bases, with 7 bases lying between them. This CDR3 has 13 residues. This CDR3 is CASSRGANEKLFF. The DNA for the CDR3 is TGTGCCAGCAGTAGGGGGGCTAATGAAAAACTGTTTTTT. Variable domain in full (rest from reference TRBV27 and TRBJ1-4): EAQVTQNPRYLITVTGKKLTVTCSQNMNHEYMSWYRQDPGLGLRQIYYSMNVEVTDKGDVPEGYKVSRKEKRNFPLILESPSPNQTSLYFCASSRGANEKLFFGSGTQLSVL.

This clonotype occurred a few times. The junction departs from germline at one end; a sequencing error may be responsible. The chain uses TRBV12-3 or TRBV12-4 and TRBJ2-1, with TRBD1 matching 7 bases. CDR3 length: 11 amino acids. The CDR3 region is CASTQTGTVWF. The CDR3 DNA reads as TGTGCCAGCACTCAGACAGGGACCGTTTGGTTC.

The rearrangement uses TRBV7-2 and TRBJ2-1, with D perhaps TRBD1 (5 bases). CDR1 and CDR2 from the germline V gene are SGHTA and FQGNSA. The CDR3 covers 14 residues. V was shortened by 3 bases and J by 6 bases, with 12 bases between the two germline ends. The CDR3 loop is CASSFGAQSNEQFF. CDR3 nucleotides: TGTGCCAGCAGCTTTGGGGCCCAGTCCAATGAGCAGTTCTTC.

This clonotype was detected only a few times. V and J are TRBV29-1 and TRBJ2-7, with 13 bases that match TRBD2. This CDR3 has 14 amino acids. V lost 3 bases to trimming and J lost 4 bases; unmatched junction nucleotides: 3. Germline CDR1 SQVTM, CDR2 ANQGSEA. The CDR3 region is CSVDGLAGEYEQYF. CDR3 DNA sequence: TGCAGCGTTGACGGACTAGCGGGAGAATACGAGCAGTACTTC.

This clonotype was seen more than once but under ten times. The gene calls are TRBV11-3 and TRBJ2-1, with 7 bases fitting TRBD2. CDR1 is SGHNT, CDR2 YENEEA, per germline. The CDR3 loop spans 15 amino acids. J was trimmed by 7 bases and V by 1 base; bases with no gene match: 7. The CDR3 sequence: CASSLAAGVTNEQFF. DNA for the CDR3: TGTGCCAGCAGCTTAGCGGCGGGAGTAACTAATGAGCAGTTCTTC.

This clonotype was found a few times. This may be a read error, as it is one base from a much larger clone. The chain combines TRBV12-3 or TRBV12-4 with TRBJ2-2; D not certain. This CDR3 has 14 amino acids. The CDR3 bases are TGTGCCAGCAGTTTAGTACTGAACACCGCGGAGCTGTTTTTT. It codes for CASSLVLNTAELFF.